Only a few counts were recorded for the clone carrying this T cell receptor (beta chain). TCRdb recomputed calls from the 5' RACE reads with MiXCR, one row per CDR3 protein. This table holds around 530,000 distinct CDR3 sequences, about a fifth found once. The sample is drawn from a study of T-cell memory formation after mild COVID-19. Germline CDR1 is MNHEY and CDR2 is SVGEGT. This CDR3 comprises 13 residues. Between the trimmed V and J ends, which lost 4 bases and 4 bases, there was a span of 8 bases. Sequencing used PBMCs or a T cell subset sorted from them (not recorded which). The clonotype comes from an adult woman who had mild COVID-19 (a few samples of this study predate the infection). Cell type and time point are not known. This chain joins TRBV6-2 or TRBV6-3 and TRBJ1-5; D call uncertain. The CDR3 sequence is CASSWPLNQPQHF. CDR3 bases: TGTGCCAGCAGTTGGCCCCTAAATCAGCCCCAGCATTTT.